The 8 T cell receptor beta chains in this list originate from one sample, sequenced in a study of follicular helper T cells after annual influenza vaccination. Data came from immunoSEQ multiplex PCR; TCRdb stores just in-frame clones and leaves some out. Here the sample spans some 7,300 clones, roughly 83% being singletons. The time point was: 2015-2016 season, 7 days after influenza vaccination. The sample in question was CXCR5+ CD38- circulating T follicular helper cells from blood, obtained 7 days after influenza vaccination. Subset meaning: circulating Tfh, non-naive CD4+CXCR5+PD-1+ (ICOS+CD38+ or ICOS-CD38-). These receptors originate from an adult who received the influenza vaccine.

This chain connects TRBV19 to TRBJ2-6; D gene uncertain. There are 13 residues in the CDR3. Trimming took off 5 bases at V and 2 bases at J, with 4 bases between the two ends. The V gene's germline CDR1 is LNHDA and CDR2 SQIVND (reference sequence). The DNA for the CDR3 is TGTGCCAGTAGTGGCACTGGGGCCAACGTCCTGACTTTC. Amino acids: CASSGTGANVLTF.

The chain joins TRBV27 to TRBJ2-1, with 11 bases identical to TRBD2. CDR3 length: 16 amino acids. Unmatched junction bases numbered 8, after V lost 4 bases and J lost 6 bases. Germline V gives CDR1 MNHEY, CDR2 SMNVEV (reference sequence). The CDR3: CASSYPTSGGSNEQFF. CDR3 sequence (DNA): TGTGCCAGCAGTTACCCTACTAGCGGGGGATCCAATGAGCAGTTCTTC.

The rearrangement uses TRBV18 and TRBJ2-7; 8 bases are shared with TRBD2. This CDR3 is 16 amino acids long. Germline V gene data show CDR1 as KGHSH and CDR2 as LQKENI. The J segment lost 3 bases and the V segment lost 0 bases, leaving 7 bases of the junction unmatched. CDR3 region: CASSPPGTRSDYEQYF. The CDR3 region has the DNA TGTGCCAGCTCACCACCTGGGACTAGGTCGGACTACGAGCAGTACTTC. Full variable domain (missing parts from reference TRBV18 and TRBJ2-7): NAGVMQNPRHLVRRRGQEARLRCSPMKGHSHVYWYRQLPEEGLKFMVYLQKENIIDESGMPKERFSAEFPKEGPSILRIQQVVRGDSAAYFCASSPPGTRSDYEQYFGPGTRLTVT.

This clone was seen a handful of times. The rearrangement joins TRBV2 to TRBJ2-7, with D hard to call. Germline values: CDR1 SNHLY, CDR2 FYNNEI. The CDR3 contains 13 residues. V lost 3 bases and J 2 bases, leaving 8 bases between the germline ends. This CDR3 is CASSEWPAYEQYF. CDR3 nucleotides: TGTGCCAGCAGTGAGTGGCCTGCCTACGAGCAGTACTTC. The complete variable domain, with remaining parts taken from reference TRBV2 and TRBJ2-7, reads EPEVTQTPSHQVTQMGQEVILRCVPISNHLYFYWYRQILGQKVEFLVSFYNNEISEKSEIFDDQFSVERPDGSNFTLKIRSTKLEDSAMYFCASSEWPAYEQYFGPGTRLTVT.

V is TRBV2 and J is TRBJ1-3; D is possibly TRBD1 (6 bases). The CDR3 covers 15 residues. Germline assignment: CDR1 SNHLY and CDR2 FYNNEI. V gave up 5 bases and J gave up 2 bases, with 13 bases separating them. The CDR3 nucleotides read TGTGCCAGCAGTACAGGGTATGAACCTGGAAACACCATATATTTT. Translating gives CASSTGYEPGNTIYF.

This sequence joins TRBV28 and TRBJ2-7; TRBD1 agrees at 8 bases. This CDR3 region has 16 residues. Germline loops: CDR1 MDHEN, CDR2 SYDVKM. Trimming cost V 3 bases and J 2 bases; bases outside gene matches: 9. In DNA form, the CDR3 reads TGTGCCAGCAGTTTTCGGTGGCAGGGGGCAACCTACGAGCAGTACTTC. Residues: CASSFRWQGATYEQYF.

The rearrangement joins TRBV27 to TRBJ2-7, with 13 bases matching TRBD2. V lost 5 bases, J lost 3 bases, and 13 bases stayed unmatched. The germline CDR1 and CDR2 sequences are MNHEY and SMNVEV (reference sequence). CDR3 length: 18 amino acids. CDR3 coding DNA: TGTGCCAGCAGTCCAACCGTCGCCTGGACTAGCGGGAGCTACGAGCAGTACTTC. Its translation is CASSPTVAWTSGSYEQYF.

Written as DNA, the CDR3 is TGTGCCAGCAGTGAAGATGGCAACTCTGGGGCCAACGTCCTGACTTTC. This gives the protein CASSEDGNSGANVLTF. The V gene is TRBV2, the J gene TRBJ2-6; D is uncertain. The germline V gene has CDR1 SNHLY and CDR2 FYNNEI. V dropped 1 base and J dropped 0 bases, with 7 bases sitting between them. The CDR3 totals 16 residues.